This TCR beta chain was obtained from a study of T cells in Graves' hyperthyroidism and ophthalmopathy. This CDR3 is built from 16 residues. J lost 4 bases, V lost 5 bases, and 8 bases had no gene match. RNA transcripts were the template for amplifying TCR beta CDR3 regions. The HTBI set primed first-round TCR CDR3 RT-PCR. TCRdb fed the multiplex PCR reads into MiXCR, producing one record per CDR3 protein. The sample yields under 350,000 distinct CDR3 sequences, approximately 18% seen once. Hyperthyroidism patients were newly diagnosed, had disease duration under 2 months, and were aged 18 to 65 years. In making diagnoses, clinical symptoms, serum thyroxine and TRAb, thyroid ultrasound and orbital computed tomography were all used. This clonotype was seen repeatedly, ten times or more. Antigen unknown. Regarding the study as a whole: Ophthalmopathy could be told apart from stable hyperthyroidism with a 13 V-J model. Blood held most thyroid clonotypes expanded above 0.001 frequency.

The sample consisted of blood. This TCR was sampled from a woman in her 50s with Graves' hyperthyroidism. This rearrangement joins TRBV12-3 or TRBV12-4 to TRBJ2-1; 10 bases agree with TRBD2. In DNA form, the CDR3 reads TGTGCCAGCAGTCCCCAGACTAGCGGGCAGTACAATGAGCAGTTCTTC. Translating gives CASSPQTSGQYNEQFF.